Shown below are 30 T cell receptor beta chains from a single sample sequenced in a study of cytomegalovirus exposure and HLA in healthy donors (dated by TCRdb to between 2016 and 2019). Receptors were amplified or captured by the immunoSEQ multiplex PCR assay. For the multiplex PCR, a mixture combining 60 forward primers for TCR Vbeta segments and 13 reverse primers for TCR Jbeta segments was used. Imported from immuneACCESS, the table was reduced by TCRdb to in-frame sequences with V and J called. These copies leave out some clones; in studies compared against another copy, an unresolved V gene accounts for under half, and the cause of the remainder is not known. In this sample the table shows roughly 190,000 clones, 83% of which occur a single time. 1.7% of the sample goes to the ten largest clones. Input material: PBMCs. The source of these receptors is a man aged 35-49 years in good health and CMV-seropositive.

V is TRBV19 and J is TRBJ2-3, with 11 bases aligning to TRBD2. The J segment lost 3 bases and the V segment lost 10 bases, leaving 6 bases of the junction unmatched. CDR1 and CDR2 (germline): LNHDA, SQIVND (reference sequence). This CDR3 has 14 residues. In nucleotides, the CDR3 is TGTGCCACGCGACTAGCGGGACGGACAGATACGCAGTATTTT. It codes for CATRLAGRTDTQYF.

This clone has only a few counts. The chain recombines TRBV25-1 with TRBJ2-7, with D perhaps TRBD1 (6 bases). The CDR3 has 15 residues. V shed 5 bases and J shed 3 bases, with 17 bases lying between them. Germline CDR1 and CDR2: MGHDK and SYGVNS. In DNA form, the CDR3 reads TGTGCCAGCAGTCCCTCCCTGGACAGTTACTACGAGCAGTACTTC. Its protein product is CASSPSLDSYYEQYF.

The chain uses TRBV5-4 and TRBJ1-1; D is perhaps TRBD1 (5 bases). The germline V gene encodes CDR1 SGHNT and CDR2 YYREEE (reference sequence). V lost 5 bases, J lost 0 bases, and 11 bases lay in between. CDR3 length equals 14 residues. This CDR3 is CASRTDTMNTEAFF. CDR3 coding DNA: TGTGCCAGCAGGACAGATACGATGAACACTGAAGCTTTCTTT.

This clone was seen a handful of times. The J gene is TRBJ1-1, the V gene TRBV6-1; weak D call: TRBD1 (5 bases). V was shortened by 6 bases and J by 7 bases, with 9 bases between the two germline ends. The germline V gene has CDR1 MNHNS and CDR2 SASEGT. This CDR3 region has 11 residues. CDR3 in amino acids: CASRGEVEAFF. The CDR3 DNA follows: TGTGCCAGCAGGGGGGAGGTTGAAGCTTTCTTT.

This chain joins TRBV27 and TRBJ1-1; tentative D call: TRBD1 (6 bases). CDR3 size: 13 residues. The V gene lost 0 bases and the J gene lost 11 bases, with 13 bases spanning the gap. Per germline, CDR1 MNHEY and CDR2 SMNVEV (reference sequence). The chain's CDR3 is CASSLSIQGRAFF. In DNA, the CDR3 is TGTGCCAGCAGTTTATCAATACAGGGAAGGGCTTTCTTT.

In its sample, this clone was seen once. The V gene is TRBV9, the J gene TRBJ2-3; 12 bases agree with TRBD1. The germline gives CDR1 SGDLS, CDR2 YYNGEE. V lost 7 bases and J lost 0; bases outside the gene matches: 15. This CDR3 has 19 amino acids. The CDR3 bases are TGTGCCAGCGGACGGAATCCGGGACAGGGGGCTTCTAGCACAGATACGCAGTATTTT. Its protein is CASGRNPGQGASSTDTQYF.

The chain links TRBV6-5 to TRBJ2-7, with 7 bases lining up with TRBD1. The germline V gene encodes CDR1 MNHEY and CDR2 SVGAGI. Trimming took 6 bases from V and 0 from J; bases not matched to a gene: 5. The CDR3 length is 14 residues. The CDR3 sequence is CASRDRVFSYEQYF. In DNA, the CDR3 is TGTGCCAGCAGAGACAGGGTTTTCTCCTACGAGCAGTACTTC.

J is TRBJ2-3 and V is TRBV2; TRBD2 matches at 7 bases. Losses at the gene ends were 2 bases for V and 7 bases for J; bases not matched to a gene: 6. The CDR3 contains 14 residues. Germline lookup yields CDR1 SNHLY and CDR2 FYNNEI. The CDR3 is CASSERTSINTQYF. DNA of the CDR3: TGTGCCAGCAGTGAAAGGACTAGTATTAATACGCAGTATTTT.

V is TRBV6-5 and J is TRBJ2-5; 11 bases fit TRBD2. J lost 5 bases, V lost 10 bases, and 12 bases had no gene match. The CDR3 is 15 residues long. From germline, CDR1 is MNHEY and CDR2 SVGAGI. The CDR3 region is CATATGLAGWETQYF. DNA for the CDR3: TGTGCCACTGCGACTGGACTAGCGGGTTGGGAGACCCAGTACTTC.

The rearrangement uses TRBV5-4 and TRBJ2-7, with D perhaps TRBD2 (5 bases). This CDR3 has 13 amino acids. Trimming shortened V by 1 base and J by 3 bases, and 8 bases separated the two germline ends. The germline gives CDR1 SGHNT, CDR2 YYREEE (reference sequence). As DNA, the CDR3 is TGTGCCAGCAGCTTGTTCGGGGTCTACGAGCAGTACTTC. Amino acids: CASSLFGVYEQYF.

This chain uses TRBV5-4 with TRBJ2-7; D is perhaps TRBD1 (5 bases). With 3 bases removed from V and 0 bases from J, the gap between germline ends came to 16 bases. The CDR3 is made up of 16 amino acids. Germline CDR1 and CDR2: SGHNT and YYREEE (reference sequence). The DNA for the CDR3 is TGTGCCAGCAGCTCCCGACAAGCGCAGGGCTCCTACGAGCAGTACTTC. Its translation: CASSSRQAQGSYEQYF.

The chain recombines TRBV28 with TRBJ2-1; 13 bases line up with TRBD2. The length of the CDR3 is 15 residues. Unmatched junction bases numbered 6, after V lost 7 bases and J lost 6 bases. In germline, CDR1 is MDHEN, CDR2 SYDVKM. The CDR3 DNA sequence: TGTGCCAGCAATACCGGGACTAGCGGGATCAATGAGCAGTTCTTC. It specifies CASNTGTSGINEQFF.

The chain combines TRBV2 with TRBJ1-5; 7 bases match TRBD1. The ends lost 9 bases at V and 5 bases at J; junction bases unmatched: 7. Germline V gives CDR1 SNHLY, CDR2 FYNNEI. The CDR3 contains 13 residues. The CDR3 reads CASKRQGHQPQHF. The DNA of the CDR3 is TGTGCCAGTAAGAGACAGGGCCATCAGCCCCAGCATTTT.

The V and J genes are TRBV28 and TRBJ2-7, with 7 bases matching TRBD1. The CDR3 has 15 amino acids. Germline V gives CDR1 MDHEN, CDR2 SYDVKM. The V segment lost 6 bases and the J segment 2 bases; nucleotides outside the gene matches: 10. CDR3 amino acids: CASRPIRDSPYEQYF. CDR3 coding DNA: TGTGCCAGCAGGCCCATCCGGGACAGCCCCTACGAGCAGTACTTC. Using reference TRBV28 and TRBJ2-7 for the parts outside the CDR3, the full variable domain is DVKVTQSSRYLVKRTGEKVFLECVQDMDHENMFWYRQDPGLGLRLIYFSYDVKMKEKGDIPEGYSVSREKKERFSLILESASTNQTSMYLCASRPIRDSPYEQYFGPGTRLTVT.

The rearrangement uses TRBV7-2 and TRBJ2-1; no definite D call. Germline V gene sequence: CDR1 SGHTA, CDR2 FQGNSA. Trimming removed 5 bases at V and 9 bases at J, with 17 bases between. The length of the CDR3 is 14 residues. CDR3 residues: CASSPTNAVSEQFF. CDR3 nucleotides: TGTGCCAGCAGCCCCACCAACGCAGTAAGTGAGCAGTTCTTC. Together with reference TRBV7-2 and TRBJ2-1, the CDR3 gives the full variable domain: GAGVSQSPSNKVTEKGKDVELRCDPISGHTALYWYRQSLGQGLEFLIYFQGNSAPDKSGLPSDRFSAERTGGSVSTLTIQRTQQEDSAVYLCASSPTNAVSEQFFGPGTRLTVL.

The rearrangement joins TRBV7-9 to TRBJ2-2; the D gene is possibly TRBD2 (5 bases). Germline CDR1 reads SEHNR; CDR2 reads FQNEAQ (reference sequence). Deletions cut 6 bases from V and 5 bases from J, with 10 bases between. The CDR3 totals 13 residues. In nucleotides, the CDR3 is TGTGCCAGCAGTCAACCGGGGACCGGGGAGCTGTTTTTT. This sequence encodes CASSQPGTGELFF.

This chain uses TRBV15 with TRBJ1-4; TRBD1 matches 7 bases. Germline CDR1 reads LNHNV; CDR2 reads YYDKDF (reference sequence). The CDR3 spans 15 residues. V lost 6 bases, J lost 5 bases, and 9 bases stayed unmatched. The CDR3: CATRVGTEQNEKLFF. CDR3 nucleotide sequence: TGTGCCACCAGAGTTGGGACAGAGCAAAATGAAAAACTGTTTTTT.

The rearrangement links TRBV19 to TRBJ2-3, with a possible D match to TRBD1 (6 bases). Germline lookup yields CDR1 LNHDA and CDR2 SQIVND (reference sequence). This CDR3 comprises 13 residues. The V gene lost 5 bases and the J gene lost 5 bases, with 11 bases spanning the gap. CDR3 residues: CASSVGTQDTQYF. The CDR3 nucleotides read TGTGCCAGTAGTGTCGGGACACAAGATACGCAGTATTTT.

The genes are TRBV10-3 and TRBJ2-7; maybe TRBD1 (6 bases). V was trimmed by 5 bases and J by 0 bases, leaving 17 bases between them. The CDR3 consists of 16 residues. Germline lookup yields CDR1 ENHRY and CDR2 SYGVKD. CDR3 sequence: CAISQLGQLSSYEQYF. CDR3 DNA sequence: TGTGCCATCAGTCAACTAGGACAGCTAAGCTCCTACGAGCAGTACTTC.

The chain recombines TRBV7-2 with TRBJ2-5; 11 nucleotides align to TRBD2. The J call is doubtful: the DNA matches TRBJ2-7 better. CDR1 and CDR2 from the germline V gene are SGHTA and FQGNSA. The CDR3 consists of 15 residues. The CDR3 sequence: CASSLTGTSGYEQYF. CDR3 DNA: TGTGCCAGCAGCTTGACCGGGACTAGCGGATACGAGCAGTACTTC.

This clone was detected once. The chain uses TRBV7-9 and TRBJ2-3; D is possibly TRBD1 (5 bases). Germline CDR1 SEHNR, CDR2 FQNEAQ (reference sequence). This CDR3 has 12 amino acids. The V gene lost 6 bases and the J gene lost 2 bases, with 6 bases spanning the gap. Here the CDR3 DNA reads TGTGCCAGCAGGGGGCCCACAGATACGCAGTATTTT. Encoded protein: CASRGPTDTQYF.

J is TRBJ2-5 and V is TRBV5-4; 16 bases agree with TRBD2. The V gene end was trimmed by 3 bases and the J gene end by 3 bases; junction bases not matched to a gene: 5. Germline CDR1 is SGHNT and CDR2 is YYREEE (reference sequence). This CDR3 contains 17 residues. CDR3 loop: CASSSGLAGGLKETQYF. The CDR3 DNA sequence: TGTGCCAGCAGCTCGGGACTAGCGGGAGGGCTTAAAGAGACCCAGTACTTC.

The chain joins TRBV7-8 to TRBJ2-7; maybe TRBD2 (5 bases). The CDR3 contains 11 residues. The V and J ends lost 4 bases and 7 bases respectively, with 8 bases between them. Germline CDR1 SGHVS, CDR2 FQNEAQ. CDR3 nucleotide sequence: TGTGCCAGCAGCTCATCGGGGGAGCAGTACTTC. Its translation: CASSSSGEQYF.

The chain links TRBV18 to TRBJ2-7, with 7 positions matching TRBD1. With 3 bases clipped from V and 3 bases from J, the junction kept 8 bases outside the gene matches. CDR1 KGHSH and CDR2 LQKENI come from the germline V gene. The CDR3 is 15 residues long. This CDR3 is CASSPLDRKGYEQYF. As DNA, the CDR3 is TGTGCCAGCTCACCTCTGGACAGGAAAGGCTACGAGCAGTACTTC.

A word on this clone: Its ends do not fully match the called genes, so a read error is possible. J is TRBJ1-5 and V is TRBV7-9; weak D call: TRBD1 (5 bases). The germline CDR1 and CDR2 sequences are SEHNR and FQNEAQ (reference sequence). CDR3 length equals 15 residues. The DNA for the CDR3 is TGTTCCAGCAGCGCACTCGGGGAGGGGCAGCAGCCCCAGCATTTT. This translates into CSSSALGEGQQPQHF.

The chain employs TRBV5-6 and TRBJ2-2; D might be TRBD2 (5 bases). The CDR3 covers 14 residues. Germline CDR1 reads SGHDT; CDR2 reads YYEEEE. V dropped 6 bases and J dropped 5 bases, with 14 bases sitting between them. CDR3 in DNA: TGTGCCAGCAACCAACCGACGGGAACCGGGGAGCTGTTTTTT. Protein product: CASNQPTGTGELFF.

This clone was detected only once. The same CDR3 also results from other DNA sequences found in this sample. The chain couples TRBV29-1 to TRBJ1-2; 9 bases are shared with TRBD1. The CDR3 extends over 11 amino acids. In germline, CDR1 is SQVTM, CDR2 ANQGSEA. V was pared by 6 bases and J by 5 bases, with 1 base of the junction left unmatched. CDR3 bases: TGCAGCGTCGGACAGGGGTATGGCTACACCTTC. Translated: CSVGQGYGYTF.

The V call is TRBV5-4, the J call TRBJ2-5; 8 bases line up with TRBD1. With 4 bases clipped from V and 4 bases from J, the junction kept 3 bases outside the gene matches. CDR1 SGHNT and CDR2 YYREEE come from the germline V gene (reference sequence). The CDR3 runs to 13 residues. The CDR3 is CASSGQGAETQYF. The DNA for the CDR3 is TGTGCCAGCAGCGGACAGGGTGCAGAGACCCAGTACTTC.

This clone was counted once. V and J are TRBV9 and TRBJ1-2; the D gene is possibly TRBD1 (5 bases). Germline lookup yields CDR1 SGDLS and CDR2 YYNGEE. Trimming pared 2 bases from V and 6 bases from J, leaving 17 bases between. The length of the CDR3 is 15 residues. CDR3 loop: CASSVAGPGRNGYTF. The CDR3 coding sequence is TGTGCCAGCAGCGTCGCGGGGCCCGGTAGGAATGGCTACACCTTC.

V is TRBV7-6 and J is TRBJ2-5; 8 bases align to TRBD1. CDR1 SGHVS and CDR2 FNYEAQ come from the germline V gene. This CDR3 is 16 amino acids long. The ends lost 0 bases at V and 3 bases at J; junction bases unmatched: 6. CDR3 nucleotides: TGTGCCAGCAGCTTAGCCCGGGACAGGAGAGAAGAGACCCAGTACTTC. Translating it yields CASSLARDRREETQYF.